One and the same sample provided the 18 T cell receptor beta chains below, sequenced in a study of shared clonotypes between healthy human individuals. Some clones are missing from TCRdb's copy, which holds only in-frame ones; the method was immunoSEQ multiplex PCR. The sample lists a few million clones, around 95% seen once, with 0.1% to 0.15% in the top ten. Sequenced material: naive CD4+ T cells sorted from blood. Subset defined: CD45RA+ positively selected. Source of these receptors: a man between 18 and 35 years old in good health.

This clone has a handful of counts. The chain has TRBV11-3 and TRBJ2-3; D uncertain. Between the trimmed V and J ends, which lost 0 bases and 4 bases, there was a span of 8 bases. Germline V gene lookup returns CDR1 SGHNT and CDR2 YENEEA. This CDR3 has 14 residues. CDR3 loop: CASSLDGTADTQYF. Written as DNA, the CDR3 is TGTGCCAGCAGCTTAGATGGCACAGCAGATACGCAGTATTTT.

The CDR3 nucleotides read TGTGCCAGCGGACTAGCGGGGGGGCTAAACTACAATGAGCAGTTCTTC. Translated: CASGLAGGLNYNEQFF. The genes are TRBV28 and TRBJ2-1, with TRBD2 matching over 15 bases. From germline, CDR1 is MDHEN and CDR2 SYDVKM. The length of the CDR3 is 16 residues. The V segment lost 8 bases and the J segment 3 bases; nucleotides outside the gene matches: 5.

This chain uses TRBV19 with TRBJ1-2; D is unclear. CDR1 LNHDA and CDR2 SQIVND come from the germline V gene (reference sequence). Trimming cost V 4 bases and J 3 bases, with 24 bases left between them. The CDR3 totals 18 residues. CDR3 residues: CASSRNPTVNGRDYGYTF. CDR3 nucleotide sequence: TGTGCCAGTAGTAGGAACCCCACCGTAAATGGGCGAGACTATGGCTACACCTTC.

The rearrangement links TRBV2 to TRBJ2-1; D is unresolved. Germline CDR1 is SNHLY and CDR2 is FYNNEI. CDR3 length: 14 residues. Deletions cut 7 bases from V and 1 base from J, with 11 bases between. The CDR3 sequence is CASTIAGSYNEQFF. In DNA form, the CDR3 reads TGTGCCAGCACAATAGCTGGATCCTACAATGAGCAGTTCTTC.

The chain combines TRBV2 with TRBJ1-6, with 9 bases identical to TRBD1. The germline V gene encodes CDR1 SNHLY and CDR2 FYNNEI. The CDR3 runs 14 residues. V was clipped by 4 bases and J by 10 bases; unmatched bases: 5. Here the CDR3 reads CASSAQGAKSPLHF. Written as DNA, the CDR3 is TGTGCCAGCAGTGCACAGGGGGCGAAGTCACCCCTCCACTTT.

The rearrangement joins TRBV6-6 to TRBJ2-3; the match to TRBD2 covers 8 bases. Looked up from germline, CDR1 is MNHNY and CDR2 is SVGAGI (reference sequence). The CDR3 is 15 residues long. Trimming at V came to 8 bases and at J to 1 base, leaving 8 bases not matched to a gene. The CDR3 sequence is CASGSGGAGTDTQYF. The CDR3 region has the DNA TGTGCCAGCGGGTCGGGGGGGGCCGGCACAGATACGCAGTATTTT.

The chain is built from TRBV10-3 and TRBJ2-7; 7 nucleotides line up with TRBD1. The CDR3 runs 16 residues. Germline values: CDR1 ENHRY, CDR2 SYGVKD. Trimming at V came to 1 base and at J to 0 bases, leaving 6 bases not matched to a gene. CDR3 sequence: CAISEYGQESSYEQYF. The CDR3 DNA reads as TGTGCCATCAGTGAGTACGGACAGGAAAGCTCCTACGAGCAGTACTTC.

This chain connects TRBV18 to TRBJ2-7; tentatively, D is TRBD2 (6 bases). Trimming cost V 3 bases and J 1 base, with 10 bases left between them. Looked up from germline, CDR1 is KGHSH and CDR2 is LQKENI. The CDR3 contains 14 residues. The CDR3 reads CASSPSAGSYEQYF. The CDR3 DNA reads TGTGCCAGCTCACCGTCGGCGGGATCCTACGAGCAGTACTTC. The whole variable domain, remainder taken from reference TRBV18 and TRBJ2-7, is NAGVMQNPRHLVRRRGQEARLRCSPMKGHSHVYWYRQLPEEGLKFMVYLQKENIIDESGMPKERFSAEFPKEGPSILRIQQVVRGDSAAYFCASSPSAGSYEQYFGPGTRLTVT.

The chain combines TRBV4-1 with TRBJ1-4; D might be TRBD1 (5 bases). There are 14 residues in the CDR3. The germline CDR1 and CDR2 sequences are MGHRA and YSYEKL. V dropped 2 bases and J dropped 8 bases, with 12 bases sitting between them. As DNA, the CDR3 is TGCGCCAGCAGCCAACAGGGCCTCGGGGAAAAACTGTTTTTT. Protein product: CASSQQGLGEKLFF.

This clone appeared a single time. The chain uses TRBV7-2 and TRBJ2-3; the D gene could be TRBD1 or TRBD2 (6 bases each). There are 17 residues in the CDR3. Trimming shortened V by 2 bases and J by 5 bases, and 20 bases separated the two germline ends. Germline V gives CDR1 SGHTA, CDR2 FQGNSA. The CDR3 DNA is TGTGCCAGCAGCTTAACCGTAATAACGGGGGCGGGAGATACGCAGTATTTT. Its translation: CASSLTVITGAGDTQYF.

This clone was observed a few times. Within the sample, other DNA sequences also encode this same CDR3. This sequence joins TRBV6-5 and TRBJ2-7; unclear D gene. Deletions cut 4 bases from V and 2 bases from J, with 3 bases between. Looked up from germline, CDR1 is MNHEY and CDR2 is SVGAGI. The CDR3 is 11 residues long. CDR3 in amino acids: CASSSTYEQYF. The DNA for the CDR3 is TGTGCCAGCAGTTCGACCTACGAGCAGTACTTC.

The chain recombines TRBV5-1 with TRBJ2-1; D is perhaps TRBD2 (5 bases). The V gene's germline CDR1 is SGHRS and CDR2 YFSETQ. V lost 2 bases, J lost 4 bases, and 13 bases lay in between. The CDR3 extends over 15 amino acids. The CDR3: CASSFEGIAYNEQFF. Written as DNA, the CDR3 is TGCGCCAGCAGCTTTGAAGGGATAGCGTACAATGAGCAGTTCTTC.

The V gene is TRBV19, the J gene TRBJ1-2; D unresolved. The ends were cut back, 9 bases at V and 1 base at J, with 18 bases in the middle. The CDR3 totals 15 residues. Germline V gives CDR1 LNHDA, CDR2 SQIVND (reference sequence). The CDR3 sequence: CASKQTSGSNYGYTF. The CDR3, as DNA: TGTGCCAGCAAGCAAACCTCTGGGAGTAACTATGGCTACACCTTC.

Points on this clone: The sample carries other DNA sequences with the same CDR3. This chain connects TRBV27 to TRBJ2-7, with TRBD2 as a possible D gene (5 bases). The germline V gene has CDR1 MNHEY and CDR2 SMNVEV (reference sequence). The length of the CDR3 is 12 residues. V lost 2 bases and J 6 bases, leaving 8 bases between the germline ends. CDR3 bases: TGTGCCAGCAGTTTAGTAGGGAGCGAGCAGTACTTC. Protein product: CASSLVGSEQYF.

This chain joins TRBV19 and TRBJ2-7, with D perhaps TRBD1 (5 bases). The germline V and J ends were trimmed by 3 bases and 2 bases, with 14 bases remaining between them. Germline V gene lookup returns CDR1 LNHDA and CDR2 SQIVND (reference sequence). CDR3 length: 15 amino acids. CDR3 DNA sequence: TGTGCCAGTAGTATCGGTGCAGGGTTCGCCTACGAGCAGTACTTC. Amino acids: CASSIGAGFAYEQYF. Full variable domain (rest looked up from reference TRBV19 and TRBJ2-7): DGGITQSPKYLFRKEGQNVTLSCEQNLNHDAMYWYRQDPGQGLRLIYYSQIVNDFQKGDIAEGYSVSREKKESFPLTVTSAQKNPTAFYLCASSIGAGFAYEQYFGPGTRLTVT.

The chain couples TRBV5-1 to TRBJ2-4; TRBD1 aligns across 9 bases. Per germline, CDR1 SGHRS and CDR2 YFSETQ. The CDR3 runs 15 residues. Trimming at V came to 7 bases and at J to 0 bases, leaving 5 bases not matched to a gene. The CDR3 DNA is TGCGCCAGCGGGACAGGGAGTCTAGCCAAAAACATTCAGTACTTC. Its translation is CASGTGSLAKNIQYF.

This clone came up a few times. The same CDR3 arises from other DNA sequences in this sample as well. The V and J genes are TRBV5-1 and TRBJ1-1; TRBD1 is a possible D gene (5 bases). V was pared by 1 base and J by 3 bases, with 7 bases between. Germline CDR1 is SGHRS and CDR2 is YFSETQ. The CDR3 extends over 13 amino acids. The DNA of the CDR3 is TGCGCCAGCAGCTTGACGGGGGACACTGAAGCTTTCTTT. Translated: CASSLTGDTEAFF.

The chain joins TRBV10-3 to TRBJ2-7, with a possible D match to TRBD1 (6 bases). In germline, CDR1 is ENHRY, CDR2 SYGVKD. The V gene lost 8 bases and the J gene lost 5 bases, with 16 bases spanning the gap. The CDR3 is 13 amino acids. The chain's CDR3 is CAIAPGDNHEQYF. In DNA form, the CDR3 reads TGTGCCATCGCTCCCGGGGACAACCACGAGCAGTACTTC.